This T cell receptor beta chain was observed in a study of T-cell reconstitution after alpha-beta-depleted transplantation in children. The CDR3 is 14 residues long. Losses at the gene ends were 6 bases for V and 7 bases for J; bases not matched to a gene: 8. CDR1 and CDR2 from the germline V gene are SNHLY and FYNNEI. Ten or more counts support this clonotype. Unique molecular identifiers were built into the TCRbeta library. Using its own MiXCR run on the PCR reads, TCRdb lists one record per CDR3 protein. The data show 480,000 or so distinct CDR3 sequences, 10% to 13% seen once. The chain combines TRBV2 with TRBJ2-1, with 8 bases lining up with TRBD1. The sample consisted of PBMCs, taken before TCRalphabeta/CD19-depleted stem cell transplant. The TCR was taken from a child under 10 years old with inherited bone marrow failure, due to receive a stem cell transplant. DNA of the CDR3: TGTGCCAGCAGCGACTCGACAGGGGTAAATGAGCAGTTCTTC. It is translated as CASSDSTGVNEQFF. The whole variable domain, filled in from reference TRBV2 and TRBJ2-1, reads EPEVTQTPSHQVTQMGQEVILRCVPISNHLYFYWYRQILGQKVEFLVSFYNNEISEKSEIFDDQFSVERPDGSNFTLKIRSTKLEDSAMYFCASSDSTGVNEQFFGPGTRLTVL.